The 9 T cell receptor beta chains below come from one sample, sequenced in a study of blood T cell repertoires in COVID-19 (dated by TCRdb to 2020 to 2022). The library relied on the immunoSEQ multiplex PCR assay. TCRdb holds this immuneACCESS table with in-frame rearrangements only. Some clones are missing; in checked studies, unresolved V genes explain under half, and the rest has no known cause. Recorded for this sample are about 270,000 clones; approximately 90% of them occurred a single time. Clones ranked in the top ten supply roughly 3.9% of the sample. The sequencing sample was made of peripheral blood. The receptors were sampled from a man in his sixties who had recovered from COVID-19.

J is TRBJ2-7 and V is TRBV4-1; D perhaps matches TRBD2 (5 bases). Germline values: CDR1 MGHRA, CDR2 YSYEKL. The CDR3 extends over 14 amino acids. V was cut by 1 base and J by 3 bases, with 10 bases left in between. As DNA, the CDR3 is TGCGCCAGCAGCCAAGGGCTCGGAGGCTACGAGCAGTACTTC. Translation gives CASSQGLGGYEQYF.

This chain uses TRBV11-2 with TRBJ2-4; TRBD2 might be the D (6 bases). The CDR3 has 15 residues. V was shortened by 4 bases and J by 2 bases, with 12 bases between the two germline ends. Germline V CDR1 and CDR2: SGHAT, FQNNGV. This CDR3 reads CASSSGVLTKNIQYF. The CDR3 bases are TGTGCCAGCAGCTCGGGGGTGTTAACCAAAAACATTCAGTACTTC.

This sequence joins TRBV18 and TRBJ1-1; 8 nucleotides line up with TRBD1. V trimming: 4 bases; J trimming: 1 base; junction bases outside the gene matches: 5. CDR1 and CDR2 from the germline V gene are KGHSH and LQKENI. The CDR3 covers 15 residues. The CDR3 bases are TGTGCCAGCTCACTCCGTGGGACAGGGAACACTGAAGCTTTCTTT. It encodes CASSLRGTGNTEAFF.

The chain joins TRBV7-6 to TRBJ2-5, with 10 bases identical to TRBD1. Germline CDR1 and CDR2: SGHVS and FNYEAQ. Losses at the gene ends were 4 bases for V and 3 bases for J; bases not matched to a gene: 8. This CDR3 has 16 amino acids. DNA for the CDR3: TGTGCCAGCAGCTCGACAGGGGGCTTGATAAAAGAGACCCAGTACTTC. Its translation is CASSSTGGLIKETQYF.

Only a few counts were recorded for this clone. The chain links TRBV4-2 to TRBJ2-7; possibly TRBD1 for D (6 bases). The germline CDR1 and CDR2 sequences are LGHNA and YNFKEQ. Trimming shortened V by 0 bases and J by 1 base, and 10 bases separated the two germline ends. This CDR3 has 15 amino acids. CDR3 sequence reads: CASSQDGGISYEQYF. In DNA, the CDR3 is TGTGCCAGCAGCCAAGATGGGGGCATTTCCTACGAGCAGTACTTC.

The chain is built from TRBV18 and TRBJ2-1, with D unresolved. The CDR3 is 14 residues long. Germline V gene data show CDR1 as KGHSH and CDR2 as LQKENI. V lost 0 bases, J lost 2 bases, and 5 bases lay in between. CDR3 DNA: TGTGCCAGCTCACCACCCGCAGCCTACAATGAGCAGTTCTTC. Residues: CASSPPAAYNEQFF.

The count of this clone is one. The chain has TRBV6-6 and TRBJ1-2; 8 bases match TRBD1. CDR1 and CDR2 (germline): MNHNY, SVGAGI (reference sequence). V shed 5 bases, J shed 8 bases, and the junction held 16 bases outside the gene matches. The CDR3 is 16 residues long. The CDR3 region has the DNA TGTGCCAGCAGTACTCGATCGGATCAGGGGGCTCGAGGCTACACCTTC. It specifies CASSTRSDQGARGYTF.

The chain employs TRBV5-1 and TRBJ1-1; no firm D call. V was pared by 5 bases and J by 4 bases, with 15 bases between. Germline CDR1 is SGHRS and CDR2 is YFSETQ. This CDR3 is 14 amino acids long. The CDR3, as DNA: TGCGCCAGCAGGGGCGACACCCGGGGCACTGAAGCTTTCTTT. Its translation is CASRGDTRGTEAFF.

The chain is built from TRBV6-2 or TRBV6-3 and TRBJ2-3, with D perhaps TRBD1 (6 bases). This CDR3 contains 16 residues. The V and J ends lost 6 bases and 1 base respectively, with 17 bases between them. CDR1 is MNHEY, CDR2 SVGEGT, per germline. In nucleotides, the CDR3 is TGTGCCAGCAGCCGAGCCCAAGGACAGCGCACAGATACGCAGTATTTT. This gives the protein CASSRAQGQRTDTQYF.